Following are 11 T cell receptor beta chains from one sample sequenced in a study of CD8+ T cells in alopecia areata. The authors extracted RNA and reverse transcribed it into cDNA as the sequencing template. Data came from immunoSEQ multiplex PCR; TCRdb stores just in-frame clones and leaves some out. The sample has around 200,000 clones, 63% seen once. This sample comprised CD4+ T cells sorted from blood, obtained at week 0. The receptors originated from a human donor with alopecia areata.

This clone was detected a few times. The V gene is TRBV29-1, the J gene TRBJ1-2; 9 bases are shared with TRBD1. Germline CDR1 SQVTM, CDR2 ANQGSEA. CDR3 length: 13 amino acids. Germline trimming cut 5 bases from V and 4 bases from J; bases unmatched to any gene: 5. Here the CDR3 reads CSVYRGRGYGYTF. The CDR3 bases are TGCAGCGTTTACAGGGGGCGAGGCTATGGCTACACCTTC.

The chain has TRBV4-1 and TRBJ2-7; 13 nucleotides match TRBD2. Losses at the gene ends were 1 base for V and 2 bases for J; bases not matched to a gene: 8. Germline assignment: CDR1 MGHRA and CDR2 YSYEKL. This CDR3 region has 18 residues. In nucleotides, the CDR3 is TGCGCCAGCAGCCAAGGAGGACTAGCGGGGGCCGTCCCCTACGAGCAGTACTTC. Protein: CASSQGGLAGAVPYEQYF.

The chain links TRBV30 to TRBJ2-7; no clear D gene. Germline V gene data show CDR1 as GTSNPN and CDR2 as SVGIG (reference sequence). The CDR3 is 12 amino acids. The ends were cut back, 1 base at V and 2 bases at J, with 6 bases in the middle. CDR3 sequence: CAWSDGPYEQYF. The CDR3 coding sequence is TGTGCCTGGAGTGACGGACCCTACGAGCAGTACTTC.

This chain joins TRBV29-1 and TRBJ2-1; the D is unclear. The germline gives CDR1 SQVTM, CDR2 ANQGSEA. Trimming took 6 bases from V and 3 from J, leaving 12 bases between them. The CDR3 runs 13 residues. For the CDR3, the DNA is TGCAGCGTCGCGGTGGGCGTCTACAATGAGCAGTTCTTC. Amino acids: CSVAVGVYNEQFF.

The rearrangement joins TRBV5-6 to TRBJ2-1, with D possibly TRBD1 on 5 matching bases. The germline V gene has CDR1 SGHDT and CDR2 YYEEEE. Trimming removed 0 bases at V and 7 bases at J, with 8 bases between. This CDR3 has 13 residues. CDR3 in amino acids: CASSLGGLNEQFF. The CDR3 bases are TGTGCCAGCAGCTTGGGGGGCCTGAATGAGCAGTTCTTC. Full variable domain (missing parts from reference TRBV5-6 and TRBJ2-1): DAGVTQSPTHLIKTRGQQVTLRCSPKSGHDTVSWYQQALGQGPQFIFQYYEEEERQRGNFPDRFSGHQFPNYSSELNVNALLLGDSALYLCASSLGGLNEQFFGPGTRLTVL.

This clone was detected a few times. The CDR3 DNA is TGTGCCAGCAGCACATCCCCCTCCTACGAGCAGTACTTC. As protein: CASSTSPSYEQYF. The V and J genes are TRBV11-2 and TRBJ2-7; no definite D call. The germline V gene encodes CDR1 SGHAT and CDR2 FQNNGV. This CDR3 contains 13 residues. V gave up 5 bases and J gave up 0 bases, with 8 bases separating them.

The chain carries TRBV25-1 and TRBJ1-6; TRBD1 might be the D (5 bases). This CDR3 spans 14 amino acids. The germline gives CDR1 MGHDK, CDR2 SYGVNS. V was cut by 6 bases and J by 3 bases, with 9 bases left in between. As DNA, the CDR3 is TGTGCCAGCAGGGGGGACGGCTATAATTCACCCCTCCACTTT. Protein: CASRGDGYNSPLHF.

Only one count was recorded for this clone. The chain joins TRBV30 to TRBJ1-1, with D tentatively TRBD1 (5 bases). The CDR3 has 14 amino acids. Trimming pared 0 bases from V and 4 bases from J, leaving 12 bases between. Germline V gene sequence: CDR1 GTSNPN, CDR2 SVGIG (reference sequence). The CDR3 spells CAWSVIGAATEAFF. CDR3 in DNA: TGTGCCTGGAGTGTTATTGGGGCGGCCACTGAAGCTTTCTTT.

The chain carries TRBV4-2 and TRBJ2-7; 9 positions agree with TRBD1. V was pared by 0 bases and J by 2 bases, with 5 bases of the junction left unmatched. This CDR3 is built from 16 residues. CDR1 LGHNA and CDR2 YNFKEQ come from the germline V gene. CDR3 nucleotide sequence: TGTGCCAGCAGCCAAGAAGCGGGACAGGGTCCCTACGAGCAGTACTTC. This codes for CASSQEAGQGPYEQYF.

In DNA, the CDR3 is TGTGCCAGCAGCCCGAATACCAATACGCAGTATTTT. This gives the protein CASSPNTNTQYF. This chain joins TRBV5-6 and TRBJ2-3; D remains ambiguous. The ends were cut back, 4 bases at V and 7 bases at J, with 10 bases in the middle. CDR3 length: 12 amino acids. Germline lookup yields CDR1 SGHDT and CDR2 YYEEEE.

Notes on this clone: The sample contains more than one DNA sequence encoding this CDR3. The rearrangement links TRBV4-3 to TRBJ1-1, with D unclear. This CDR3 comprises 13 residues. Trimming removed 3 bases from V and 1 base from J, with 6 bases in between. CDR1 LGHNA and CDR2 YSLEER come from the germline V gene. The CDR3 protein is CASSQDWNTEAFF. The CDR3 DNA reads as TGCGCCAGCAGCCAGGACTGGAACACTGAAGCTTTCTTT.